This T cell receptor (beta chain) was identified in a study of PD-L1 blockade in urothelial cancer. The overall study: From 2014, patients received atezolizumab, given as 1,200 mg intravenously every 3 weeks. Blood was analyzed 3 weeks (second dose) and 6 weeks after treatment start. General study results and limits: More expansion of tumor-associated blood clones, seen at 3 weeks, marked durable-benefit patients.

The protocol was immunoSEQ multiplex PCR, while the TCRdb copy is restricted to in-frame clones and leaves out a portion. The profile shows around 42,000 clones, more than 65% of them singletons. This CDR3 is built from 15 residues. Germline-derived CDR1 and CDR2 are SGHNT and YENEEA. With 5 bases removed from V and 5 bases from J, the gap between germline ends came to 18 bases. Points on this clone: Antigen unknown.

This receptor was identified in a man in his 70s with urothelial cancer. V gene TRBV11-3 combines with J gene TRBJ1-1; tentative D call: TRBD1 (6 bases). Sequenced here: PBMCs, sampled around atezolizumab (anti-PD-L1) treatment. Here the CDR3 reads CASSPRGGARTEAFF. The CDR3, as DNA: TGTGCCAGCAGCCCTCGAGGGGGGGCGAGAACTGAAGCTTTCTTT.